This T cell receptor beta chain emerged from a study of blood T cell repertoires in COVID-19. Study as a whole: The cDNA or gDNA used as material had been derived from T cells, B-cell-depleted T cells, or PBMCs.

Germline V gives CDR1 LNHNV, CDR2 YYDKDF (reference sequence). CDR3 length: 16 residues. V lost 1 base to trimming and J lost 2 bases; unmatched junction nucleotides: 5. Some clones are missing from TCRdb's copy, which holds only in-frame ones; the method was immunoSEQ multiplex PCR. The sample lists 140,000 to 150,000 clones, around 87% occurring once. Membership in each cohort depended on participant-reported clinical history. The sequenced sample consisted of PBMCs or T cells enriched from blood (not recorded which). This rearrangement joins TRBV15 to TRBJ2-3, with TRBD2 matching over 8 bases. This sequence originates from a man in his sixties who had recovered from COVID-19. CDR3 in DNA: TGTGCCACCAGCAGAGGTAGCGGGATATCCACAGATACGCAGTATTTT. Its translation is CATSRGSGISTDTQYF.